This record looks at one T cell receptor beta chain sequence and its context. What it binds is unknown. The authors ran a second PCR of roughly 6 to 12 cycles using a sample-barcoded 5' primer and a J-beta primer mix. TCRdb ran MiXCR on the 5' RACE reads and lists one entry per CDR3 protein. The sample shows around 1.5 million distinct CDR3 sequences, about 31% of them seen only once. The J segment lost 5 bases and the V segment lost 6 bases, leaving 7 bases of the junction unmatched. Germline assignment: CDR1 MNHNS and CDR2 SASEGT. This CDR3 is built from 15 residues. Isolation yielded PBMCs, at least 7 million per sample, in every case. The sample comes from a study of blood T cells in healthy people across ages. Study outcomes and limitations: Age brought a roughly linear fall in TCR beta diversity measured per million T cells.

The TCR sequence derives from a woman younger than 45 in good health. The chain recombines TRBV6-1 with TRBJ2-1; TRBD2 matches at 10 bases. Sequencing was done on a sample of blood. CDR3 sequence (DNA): TGTGCCAGCAGGACTCTAGCGGGGGTACACAATGAGCAGTTCTTC. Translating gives CASRTLAGVHNEQFF.